This TCR beta chain came from a study of regulatory T cells in long-lasting Graves disease. Study overall: Persistent Graves' disease meant over 5 years of antithyroid drugs with positive TSH receptor antibodies. Study results and caveats: TCR diversity was lower in persistent Graves' patients (versus newly diagnosed ones).

The V gene lost 1 base and the J gene lost 3 bases, with 15 bases spanning the gap. The CDR3 sequence is 16 residues long. Germline V lookup: CDR1 SGHAT, CDR2 FQNNGV. Time point in this sample: persistent/refractory GD, antithyroid drugs over 5 years with positive TRAb. Generation of the TCR library employed RNA extracted from PBMCs. Investigators prepared the TCR beta libraries by applying iRepertoire HTBI primers and Arm-PCR of CDR3 regions. TCRdb re-analysed the multiplex PCR reads in MiXCR, keeping a single row per CDR3 protein. The sample includes 310,000 or so distinct CDR3 sequences, 15% to 20% of them seen just once. This clonotype was counted ten times or more. Its antigen remains unknown.

Sequenced here: peripheral blood mononuclear cells (PBMCs), sampled when the disease was refractory, from a patient treated with antithyroid drugs. The rearrangement joins TRBV11-2 to TRBJ2-5; tentative D call: TRBD1 (6 bases). The sequence derives from a female donor with Graves disease. CDR3 in amino acids: CASSLGPRGVEETQYF. CDR3 coding DNA: TGTGCCAGCAGCTTAGGGCCCAGGGGAGTTGAAGAGACCCAGTACTTC.